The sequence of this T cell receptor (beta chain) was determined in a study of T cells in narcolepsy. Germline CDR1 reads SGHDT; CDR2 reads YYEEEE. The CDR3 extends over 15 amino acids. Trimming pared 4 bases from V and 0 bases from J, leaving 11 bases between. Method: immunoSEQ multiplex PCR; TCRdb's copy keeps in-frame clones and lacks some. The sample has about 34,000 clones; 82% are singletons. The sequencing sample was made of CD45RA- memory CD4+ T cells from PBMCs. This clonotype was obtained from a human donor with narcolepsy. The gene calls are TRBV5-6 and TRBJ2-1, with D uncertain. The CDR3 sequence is CASSPSVSSYNEQFF. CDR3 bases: TGTGCCAGCAGCCCGTCAGTTAGCTCCTACAATGAGCAGTTCTTC.